This TCR beta chain was sequenced in a study of shared clonotypes between healthy human individuals. It was CD45RO-negative cells, positively selected for CCR7, that made up naive CD8 cells, with terminally differentiated effector memory CD45RA+ cells excluded. Of note for this clone: This specimen includes other DNA sequences encoding the same CDR3.

Germline CDR1 reads SQVTM; CDR2 reads ANQGSEA. Deletions cut 2 bases from V and 3 bases from J, with 6 bases between. The CDR3 contains 12 residues. Produced via immunoSEQ multiplex PCR; TCRdb's table is partial and in-frame only. Of roughly 1,800,000 clones listed, approximately 95% are singletons. This chain connects TRBV29-1 to TRBJ2-3; no clear D gene. This TCR was recovered from a young man in good health. The specimen was naive CD8+ T cells sorted from blood. This chain's CDR3 is CSVEYGTDTQYF. The CDR3 DNA reads as TGCAGCGTTGAATACGGTACAGATACGCAGTATTTT.